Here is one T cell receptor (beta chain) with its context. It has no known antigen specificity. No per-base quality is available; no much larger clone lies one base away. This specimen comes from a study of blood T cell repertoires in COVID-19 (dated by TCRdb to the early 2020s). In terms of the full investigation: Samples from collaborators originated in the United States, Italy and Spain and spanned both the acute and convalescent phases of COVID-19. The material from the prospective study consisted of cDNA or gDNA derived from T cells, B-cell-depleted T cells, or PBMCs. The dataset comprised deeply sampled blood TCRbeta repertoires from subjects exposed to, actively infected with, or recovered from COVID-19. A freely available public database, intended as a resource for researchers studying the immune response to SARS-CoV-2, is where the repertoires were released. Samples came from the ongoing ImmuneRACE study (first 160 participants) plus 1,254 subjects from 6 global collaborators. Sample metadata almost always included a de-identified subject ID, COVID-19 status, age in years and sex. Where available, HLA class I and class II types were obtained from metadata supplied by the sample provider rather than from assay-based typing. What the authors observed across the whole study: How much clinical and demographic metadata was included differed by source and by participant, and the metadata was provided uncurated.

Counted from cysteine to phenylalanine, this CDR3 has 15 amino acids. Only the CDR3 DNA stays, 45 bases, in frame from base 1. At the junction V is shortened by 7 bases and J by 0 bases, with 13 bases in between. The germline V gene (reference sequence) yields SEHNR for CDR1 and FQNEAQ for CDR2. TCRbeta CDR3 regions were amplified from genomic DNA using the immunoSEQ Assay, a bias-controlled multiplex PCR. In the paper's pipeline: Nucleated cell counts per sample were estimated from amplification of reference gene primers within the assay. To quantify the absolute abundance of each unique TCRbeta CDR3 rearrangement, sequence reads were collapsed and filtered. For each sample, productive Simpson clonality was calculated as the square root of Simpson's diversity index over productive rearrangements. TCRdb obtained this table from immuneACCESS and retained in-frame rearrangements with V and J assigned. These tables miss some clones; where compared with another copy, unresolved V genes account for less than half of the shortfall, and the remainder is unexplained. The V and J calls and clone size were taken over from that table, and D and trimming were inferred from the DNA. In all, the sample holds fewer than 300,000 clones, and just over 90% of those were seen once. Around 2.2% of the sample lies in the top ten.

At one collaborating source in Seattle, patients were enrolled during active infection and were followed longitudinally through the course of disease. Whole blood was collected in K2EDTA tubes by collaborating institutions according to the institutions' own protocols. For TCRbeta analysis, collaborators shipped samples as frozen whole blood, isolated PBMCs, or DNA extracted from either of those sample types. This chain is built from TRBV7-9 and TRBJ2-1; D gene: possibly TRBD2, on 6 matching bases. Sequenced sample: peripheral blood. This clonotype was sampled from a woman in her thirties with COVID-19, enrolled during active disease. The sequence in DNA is TGTGCCAGCACCGTAGCGGCAAGCTCCTACAATGAGCAGTTCTTC. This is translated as CASTVAASSYNEQFF.